A selection of T cell receptor beta chains follows, all from one sample in a study of blood T cell repertoires in COVID-19. Profiled with immunoSEQ multiplex PCR; TCRdb holds only in-frame clones, not every one. The table records roughly 230,000 clones, 88% of them present only once. The specimen sequenced was peripheral blood. The receptor set was obtained from a human donor in a cohort sampled during active COVID-19. The CDR3 runs from the conserved cysteine through the conserved F or W. The D gene is left open where the match is weak. Not all rows give a size; the values are once, few, many and, for expanded clones, a class.

j_call d_call clone_size v_call cdr3_aa cdr3_nt
TRBJ2-7 TRBD1 NA TRBV28 CAAAGGSPRVQYF TGTGCCGCGGCAGGGGGCTCCCCCAGAGTGCAGTACTTC
TRBJ1-6 NA NA TRBV4-3 CASSQSSPGLHNSPLHF TGCGCCAGCAGCCAATCTTCGCCGGGACTGCATAATTCACCCCTCCACTTT
TRBJ2-5 NA NA TRBV7-9 CASNTEGQGTQYF TGTGCCAGCAACACTGAAGGTCAGGGGACCCAGTACTTC
TRBJ2-7 NA NA TRBV5-3 CARSKLTGTGVGPPYEQYF TGTGCCAGAAGCAAATTAACAGGGACCGGGGTGGGTCCGCCGTACGAGCAGTACTTC
TRBJ2-7 NA NA TRBV28 CASTPGQGFRWDSGNPGAEQYF TGTGCCAGCACCCCGGGACAGGGATTTCGTTGGGATAGCGGGAACCCTGGAGCCGAGCAGTACTTC
TRBJ2-7 TRBD2 NA TRBV2 CASSGLAGGRVYEQYF TGTGCCAGCAGTGGTCTAGCGGGGGGTCGAGTCTACGAGCAGTACTTC
TRBJ1-2 NA NA TRBV30 CAWSRGGYIYGYTF TGTGCCTGGAGCAGGGGTGGCTACATTTATGGCTACACCTTC
TRBJ1-5 TRBD1 once TRBV3-1/TRBV3-2 CASSSTGGRDQPQHF TGTGCCAGCAGCTCGACAGGGGGCCGGGATCAGCCCCAGCATTTT
TRBJ2-1 TRBD2 NA TRBV25-1 CASSGMTSGAYNEQFF TGTGCCAGCAGTGGAATGACTAGCGGGGCTTACAATGAGCAGTTCTTC
TRBJ2-7 NA NA TRBV15 CATSMGGDSSYEQYF TGTGCCACCAGCATGGGTGGGGACTCCAGCTACGAGCAGTACTTC
TRBJ1-1 NA NA TRBV10-3 CAISELGHQNEAFF TGTGCCATCAGTGAGCTGGGACACCAAAATGAAGCTTTCTTT
TRBJ2-7 TRBD2 NA TRBV5-4 CASSLGLAGGDEQYF TGTGCCAGCAGCTTGGGACTAGCGGGAGGGGACGAGCAGTACTTC
TRBJ2-1 NA NA TRBV4-3 CASSQDRTSHNEQFF TGCGCCAGCAGCCAAGATAGGACTTCTCACAATGAGCAGTTCTTC
TRBJ2-7 NA NA TRBV7-9 CASSQSWRRISYEQYF TGTGCCAGCAGCCAATCTTGGCGGCGTATCTCCTACGAGCAGTACTTC